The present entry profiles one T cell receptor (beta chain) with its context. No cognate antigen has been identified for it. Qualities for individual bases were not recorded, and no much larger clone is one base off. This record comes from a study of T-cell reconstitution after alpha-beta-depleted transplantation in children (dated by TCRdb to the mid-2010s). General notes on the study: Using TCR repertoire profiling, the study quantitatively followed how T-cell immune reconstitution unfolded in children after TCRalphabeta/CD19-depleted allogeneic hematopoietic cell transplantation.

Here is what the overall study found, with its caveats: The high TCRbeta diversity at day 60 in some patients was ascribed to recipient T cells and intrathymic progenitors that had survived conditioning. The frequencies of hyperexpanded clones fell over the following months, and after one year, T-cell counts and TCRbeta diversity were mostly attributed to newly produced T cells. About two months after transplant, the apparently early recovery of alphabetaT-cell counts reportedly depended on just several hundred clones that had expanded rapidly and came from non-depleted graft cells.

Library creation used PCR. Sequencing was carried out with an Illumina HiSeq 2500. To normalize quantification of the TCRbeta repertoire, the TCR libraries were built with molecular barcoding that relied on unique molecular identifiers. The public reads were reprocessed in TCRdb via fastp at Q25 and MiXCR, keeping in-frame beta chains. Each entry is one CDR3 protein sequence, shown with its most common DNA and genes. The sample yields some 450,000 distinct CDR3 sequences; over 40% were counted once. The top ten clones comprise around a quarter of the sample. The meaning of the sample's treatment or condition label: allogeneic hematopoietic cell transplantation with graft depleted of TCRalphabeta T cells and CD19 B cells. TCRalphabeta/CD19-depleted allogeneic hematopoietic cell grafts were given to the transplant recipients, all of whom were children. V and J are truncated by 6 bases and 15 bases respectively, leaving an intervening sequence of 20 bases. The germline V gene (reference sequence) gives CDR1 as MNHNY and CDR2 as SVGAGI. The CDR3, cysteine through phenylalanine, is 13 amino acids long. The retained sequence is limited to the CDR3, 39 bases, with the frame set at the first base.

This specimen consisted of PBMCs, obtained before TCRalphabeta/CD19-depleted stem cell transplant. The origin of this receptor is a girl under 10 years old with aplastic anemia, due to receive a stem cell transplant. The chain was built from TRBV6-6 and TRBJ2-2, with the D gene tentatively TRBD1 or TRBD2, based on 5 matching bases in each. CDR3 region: CASSLGTGRTVFF. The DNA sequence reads TGTGCCAGCAGCCTCGGGACGGGCCGAACGGTGTTTTTT.